The clone carrying this TCR beta chain was counted ten times or more. The record originates from a study of CD8 T cells in ankylosing spondylitis. CDR3 length: 14 amino acids. Trimming left V 2 bases short and J 3 bases short, with 11 bases between. Germline values: CDR1 SGHRS, CDR2 YFSETQ. A quantitative 5'-RACE method, one with molecular barcodes, was used to make TCR beta libraries. TCRdb re-derived calls from the 5' RACE reads in MiXCR, one entry per CDR3 protein. The repertoire holds 200,000 to 250,000 distinct CDR3 sequences, with approximately 10% as singletons. Sequencing was performed on blood, either unsorted or a sorted T cell fraction (not recorded which). The receptor's source is a male donor with ankylosing spondylitis or in good health (not recorded which). The V gene is TRBV5-1, the J gene TRBJ2-5; no reliable D call. The CDR3 loop reads CASSLGSVEETQYF. The DNA for the CDR3 is TGCGCCAGCAGCTTAGGGTCCGTTGAAGAGACCCAGTACTTC.